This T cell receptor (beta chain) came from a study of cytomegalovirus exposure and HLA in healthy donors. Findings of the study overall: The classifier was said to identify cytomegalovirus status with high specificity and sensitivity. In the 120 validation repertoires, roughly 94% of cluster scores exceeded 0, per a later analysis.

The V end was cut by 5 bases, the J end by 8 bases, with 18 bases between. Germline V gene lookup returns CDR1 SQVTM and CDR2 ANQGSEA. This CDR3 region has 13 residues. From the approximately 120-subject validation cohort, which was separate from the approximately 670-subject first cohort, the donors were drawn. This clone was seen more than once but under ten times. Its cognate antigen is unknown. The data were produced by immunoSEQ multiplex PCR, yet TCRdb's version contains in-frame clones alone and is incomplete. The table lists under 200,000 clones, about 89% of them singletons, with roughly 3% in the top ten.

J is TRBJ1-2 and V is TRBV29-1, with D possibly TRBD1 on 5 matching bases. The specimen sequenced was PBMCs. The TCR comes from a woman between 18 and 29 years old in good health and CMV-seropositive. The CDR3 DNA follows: TGCAGCGTTACCGCTTCGGGGGTTCAAGGCTACACCTTC. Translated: CSVTASGVQGYTF. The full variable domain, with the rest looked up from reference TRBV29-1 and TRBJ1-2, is SAVISQKPSRDICQRGTSLTIQCQVDSQVTMMFWYRQQPGQSLTLIATANQGSEATYESGFVIDKFPISRPNLTFSTLTVSNMSPEDSSIYLCSVTASGVQGYTFGSGTRLTVV.